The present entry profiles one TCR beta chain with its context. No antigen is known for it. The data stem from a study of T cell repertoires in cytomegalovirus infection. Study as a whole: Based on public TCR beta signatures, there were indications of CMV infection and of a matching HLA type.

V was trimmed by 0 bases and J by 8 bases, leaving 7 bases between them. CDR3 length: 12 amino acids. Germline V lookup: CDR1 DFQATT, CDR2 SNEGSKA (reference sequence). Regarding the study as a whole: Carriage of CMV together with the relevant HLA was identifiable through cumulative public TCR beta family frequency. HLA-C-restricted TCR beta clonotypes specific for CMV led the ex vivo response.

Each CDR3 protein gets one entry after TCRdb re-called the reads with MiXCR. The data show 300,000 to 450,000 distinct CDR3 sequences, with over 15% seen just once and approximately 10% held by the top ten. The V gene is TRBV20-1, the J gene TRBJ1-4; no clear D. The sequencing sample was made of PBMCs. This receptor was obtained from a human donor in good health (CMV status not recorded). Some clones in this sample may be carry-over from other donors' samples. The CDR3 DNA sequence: TGCAGTGCTAGAGATGGAGGGGAAAAACTGTTTTTT. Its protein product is CSARDGGEKLFF.